The clone carrying this T cell receptor beta chain was counted ten times or more. What it binds is unknown. Amplification targeted TCR beta CDR3 regions from RNA transcripts. During a first-round RT-PCR of the TCR CDR3, the HTBI primer set was used. MiXCR, applied by TCRdb to the multiplex PCR reads, yields one record per CDR3 protein. Of roughly 500,000 distinct CDR3 sequences in the sample, roughly a quarter were seen once. This CDR3 is built from 13 residues. The J segment lost 5 bases and the V segment lost 4 bases, leaving 2 bases of the junction unmatched. The entry originates in a study of T cells in Graves' hyperthyroidism and ophthalmopathy. Study-wide background: Sampling of peripheral blood happened at initial diagnosis, prior to any treatment.

Study-wide results and caveats: The majority of expanded thyroid clonotypes above 0.001 also appeared in blood.

The V and J genes are TRBV12-3 or TRBV12-4 and TRBJ1-2; 9 bases line up with TRBD1. This sequence was found in a young woman with Graves' ophthalmopathy. The sequencing sample was made of blood. The CDR3 loop is CASSWTGEYGYTF. As DNA, the CDR3 is TGTGCCAGCAGTTGGACAGGGGAGTATGGCTACACCTTC.